This T cell receptor (beta chain) came from a study of cytotoxic CD8 clonotypes in ibrutinib-treated CLL. Study context: The patient breakdown showed more than 9 relapsed/refractory and around 16 treatment-naive cases, with 17 IGHV unmutated. Sequencing produced an average of roughly 230,000 productive templates and approximately 90,000 productive rearrangements per sample. Broader study findings: Shared public clonotypes were rare, and on treatment they either got smaller or stayed the same.

For this clone: Antigen: not known.

Clones were read by immunoSEQ multiplex PCR, and TCRdb kept only the in-frame ones, dropping some. There are some 200,000 clones in the sample; 75% to 85% occur only once, and about an eighth lies in the top ten. In germline, CDR1 is SGHVS, CDR2 FNYEAQ. This CDR3 has 14 residues. Trimming stripped 3 bases from V and 3 bases from J, with 11 bases between. This chain links TRBV7-6 with TRBJ2-5, with a weak D call TRBD1 (6 bases). The specimen comprised PBMCs, sampled after 12 months of ibrutinib treatment. The TCR sequence derives from a human donor with chronic lymphocytic leukemia. The CDR3 loop reads CASSFEDSKETQYF. CDR3 in DNA: TGTGCCAGCAGCTTCGAGGACAGTAAAGAGACCCAGTACTTC.